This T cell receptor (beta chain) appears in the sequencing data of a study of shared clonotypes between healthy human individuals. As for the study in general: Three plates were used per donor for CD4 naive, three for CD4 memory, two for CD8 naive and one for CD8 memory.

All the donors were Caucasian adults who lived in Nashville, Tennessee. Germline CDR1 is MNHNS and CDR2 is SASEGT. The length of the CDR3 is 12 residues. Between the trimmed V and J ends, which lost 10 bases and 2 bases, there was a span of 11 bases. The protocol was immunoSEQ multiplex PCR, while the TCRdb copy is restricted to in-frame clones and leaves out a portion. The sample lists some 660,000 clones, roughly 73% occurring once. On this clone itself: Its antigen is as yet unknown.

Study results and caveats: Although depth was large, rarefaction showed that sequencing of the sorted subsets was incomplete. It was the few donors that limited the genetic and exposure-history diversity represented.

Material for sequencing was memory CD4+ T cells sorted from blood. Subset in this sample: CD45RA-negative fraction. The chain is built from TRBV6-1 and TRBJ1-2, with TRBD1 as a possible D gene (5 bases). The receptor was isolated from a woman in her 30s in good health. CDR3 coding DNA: TGTGCCACCGTCTGGGGGAACTATGGCTACACCTTC. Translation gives CATVWGNYGYTF.